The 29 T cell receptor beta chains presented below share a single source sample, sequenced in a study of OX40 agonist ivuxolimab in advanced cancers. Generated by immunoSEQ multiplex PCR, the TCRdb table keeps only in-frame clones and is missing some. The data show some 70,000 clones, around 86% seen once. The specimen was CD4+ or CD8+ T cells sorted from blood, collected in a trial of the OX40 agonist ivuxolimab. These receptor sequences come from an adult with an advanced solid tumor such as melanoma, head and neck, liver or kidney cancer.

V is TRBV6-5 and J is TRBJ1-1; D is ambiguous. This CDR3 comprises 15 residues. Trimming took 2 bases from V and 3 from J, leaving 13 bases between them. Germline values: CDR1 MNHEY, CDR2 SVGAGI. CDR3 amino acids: CASSYPGNLYTEAFF. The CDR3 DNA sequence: TGTGCCAGCAGTTACCCCGGGAACCTGTACACTGAAGCTTTCTTT.

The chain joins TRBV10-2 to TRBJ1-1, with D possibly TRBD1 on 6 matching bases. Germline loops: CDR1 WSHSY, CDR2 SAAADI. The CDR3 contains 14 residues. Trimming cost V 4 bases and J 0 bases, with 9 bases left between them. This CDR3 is CASSVGTMNTEAFF. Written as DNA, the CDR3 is TGCGCCAGCAGTGTAGGGACAATGAACACTGAAGCTTTCTTT.

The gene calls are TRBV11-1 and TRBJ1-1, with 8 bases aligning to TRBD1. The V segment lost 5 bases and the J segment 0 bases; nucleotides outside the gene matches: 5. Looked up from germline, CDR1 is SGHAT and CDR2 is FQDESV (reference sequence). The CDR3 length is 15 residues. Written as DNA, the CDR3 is TGTGCCAGCAGCCGAGAGGGACAGGTGAACACTGAAGCTTTCTTT. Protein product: CASSREGQVNTEAFF.

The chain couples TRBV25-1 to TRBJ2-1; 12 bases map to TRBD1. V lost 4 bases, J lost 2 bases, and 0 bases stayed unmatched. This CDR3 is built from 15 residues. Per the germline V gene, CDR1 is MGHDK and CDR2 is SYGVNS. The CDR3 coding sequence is TGTGCCAGCAGTGGGGACAGGGGGCCCTACAATGAGCAGTTCTTC. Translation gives CASSGDRGPYNEQFF. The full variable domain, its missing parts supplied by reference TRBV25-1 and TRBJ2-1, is EADIYQTPRYLVIGTGKKITLECSQTMGHDKMYWYQQDPGMELHLIHYSYGVNSTEKGDLSSESTVSRIRTEHFPLTLESARPSHTSQYLCASSGDRGPYNEQFFGPGTRLTVL.

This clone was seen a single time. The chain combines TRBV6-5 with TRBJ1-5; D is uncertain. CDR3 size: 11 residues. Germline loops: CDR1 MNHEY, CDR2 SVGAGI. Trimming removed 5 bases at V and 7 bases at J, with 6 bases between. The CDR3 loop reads CASSDWQPQHF. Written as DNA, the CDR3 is TGTGCCAGCAGTGATTGGCAGCCCCAGCATTTT.

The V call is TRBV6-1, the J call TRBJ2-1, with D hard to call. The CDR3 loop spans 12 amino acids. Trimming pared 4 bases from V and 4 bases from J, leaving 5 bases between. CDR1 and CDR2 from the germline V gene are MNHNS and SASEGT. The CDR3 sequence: CASSGIYNEQFF. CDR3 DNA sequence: TGTGCCAGCAGTGGGATTTACAATGAGCAGTTCTTC.

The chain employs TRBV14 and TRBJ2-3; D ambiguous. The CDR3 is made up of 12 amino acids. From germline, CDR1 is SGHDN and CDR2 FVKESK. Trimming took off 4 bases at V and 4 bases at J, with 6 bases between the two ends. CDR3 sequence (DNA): TGTGCCAGCAGCCCTCAGTCAGATACGCAGTATTTT. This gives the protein CASSPQSDTQYF.

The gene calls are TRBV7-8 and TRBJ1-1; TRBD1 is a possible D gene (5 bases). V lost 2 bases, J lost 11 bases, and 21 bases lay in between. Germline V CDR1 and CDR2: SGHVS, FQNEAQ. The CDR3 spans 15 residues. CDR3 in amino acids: CASSLWDAGTEFAFF. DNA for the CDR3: TGTGCCAGCAGCTTATGGGACGCGGGAACAGAGTTCGCTTTCTTT. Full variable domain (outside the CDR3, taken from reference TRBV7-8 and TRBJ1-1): GAGVSQSPRYKVAKRGQDVALRCDPISGHVSLFWYQQALGQGPEFLTYFQNEAQLDKSGLPSDRFFAERPEGSVSTLKIQRTQQEDSAVYLCASSLWDAGTEFAFFGQGTRLTVV.

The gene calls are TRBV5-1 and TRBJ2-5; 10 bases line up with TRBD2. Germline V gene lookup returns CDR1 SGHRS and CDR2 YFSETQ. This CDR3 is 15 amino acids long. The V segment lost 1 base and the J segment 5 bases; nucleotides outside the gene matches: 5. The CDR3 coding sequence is TGCGCCAGCAGCTTGTCACTAGCGGGGTCGGAGACCCAGTACTTC. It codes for CASSLSLAGSETQYF.

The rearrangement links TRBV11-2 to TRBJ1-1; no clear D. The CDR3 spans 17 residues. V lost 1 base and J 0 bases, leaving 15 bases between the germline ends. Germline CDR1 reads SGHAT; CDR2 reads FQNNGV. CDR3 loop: CASSLVGVSPMNTEAFF. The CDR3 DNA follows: TGTGCCAGCAGCTTAGTGGGCGTCAGCCCGATGAACACTGAAGCTTTCTTT.

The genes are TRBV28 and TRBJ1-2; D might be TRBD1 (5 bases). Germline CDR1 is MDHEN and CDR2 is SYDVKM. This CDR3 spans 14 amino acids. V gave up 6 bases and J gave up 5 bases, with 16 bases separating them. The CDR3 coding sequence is TGTGCCAGCAGCGGCGGGGCTCAAGGATATGGCTACACCTTC. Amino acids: CASSGGAQGYGYTF.

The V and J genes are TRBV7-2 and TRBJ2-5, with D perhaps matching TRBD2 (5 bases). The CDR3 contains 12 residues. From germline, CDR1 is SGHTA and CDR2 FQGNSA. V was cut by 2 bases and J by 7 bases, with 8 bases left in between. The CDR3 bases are TGTGCCAGCAGCTTAAGCGAGGGGACCCAGTACTTC. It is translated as CASSLSEGTQYF.

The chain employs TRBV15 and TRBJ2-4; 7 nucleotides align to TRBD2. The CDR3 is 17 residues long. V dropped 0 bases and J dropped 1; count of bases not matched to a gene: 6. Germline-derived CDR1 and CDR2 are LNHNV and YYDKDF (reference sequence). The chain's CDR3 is CATSREGAGLAKNIQYF. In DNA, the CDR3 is TGTGCCACCAGCAGAGAGGGAGCGGGGCTTGCCAAAAACATTCAGTACTTC.

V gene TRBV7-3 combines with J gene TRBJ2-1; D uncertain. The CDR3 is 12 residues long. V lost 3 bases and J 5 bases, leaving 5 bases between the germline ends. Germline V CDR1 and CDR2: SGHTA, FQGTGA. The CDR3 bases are TGTGCCAGCAGCTTCGACAACAATGAGCAGTTCTTC. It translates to CASSFDNNEQFF.

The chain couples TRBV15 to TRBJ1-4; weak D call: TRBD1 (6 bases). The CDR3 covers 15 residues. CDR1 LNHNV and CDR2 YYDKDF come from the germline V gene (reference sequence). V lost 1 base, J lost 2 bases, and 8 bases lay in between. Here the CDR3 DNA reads TGTGCCACCAGCAGAGGGCAGGGGACTAATGAAAAACTGTTTTTT. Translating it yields CATSRGQGTNEKLFF.

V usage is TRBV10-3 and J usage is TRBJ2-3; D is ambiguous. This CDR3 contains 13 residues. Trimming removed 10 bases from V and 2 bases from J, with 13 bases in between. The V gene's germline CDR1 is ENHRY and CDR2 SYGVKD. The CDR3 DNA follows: TGTGCCACCCACAGTGGTTTCACAGATACGCAGTATTTT. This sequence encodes CATHSGFTDTQYF.

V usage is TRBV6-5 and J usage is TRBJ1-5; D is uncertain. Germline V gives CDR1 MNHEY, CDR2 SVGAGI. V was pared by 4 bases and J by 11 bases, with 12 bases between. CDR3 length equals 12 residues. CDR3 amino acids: CASSLLSTTQHF. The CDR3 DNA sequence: TGTGCCAGCAGTTTACTATCCACGACCCAGCATTTT.

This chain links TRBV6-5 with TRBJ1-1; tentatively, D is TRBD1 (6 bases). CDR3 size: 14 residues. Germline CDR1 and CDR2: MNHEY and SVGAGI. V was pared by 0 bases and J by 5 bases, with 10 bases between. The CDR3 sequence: CASSYSRGWTEAFF. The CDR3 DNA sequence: TGTGCCAGCAGTTACTCGAGGGGGTGGACTGAAGCTTTCTTT.

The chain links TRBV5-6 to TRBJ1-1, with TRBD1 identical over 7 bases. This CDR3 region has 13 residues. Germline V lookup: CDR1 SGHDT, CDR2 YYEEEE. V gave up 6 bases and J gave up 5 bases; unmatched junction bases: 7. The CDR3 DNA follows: TGTGCCAGCAAGACAGGGCGACAGACTGAAGCTTTCTTT. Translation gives CASKTGRQTEAFF.

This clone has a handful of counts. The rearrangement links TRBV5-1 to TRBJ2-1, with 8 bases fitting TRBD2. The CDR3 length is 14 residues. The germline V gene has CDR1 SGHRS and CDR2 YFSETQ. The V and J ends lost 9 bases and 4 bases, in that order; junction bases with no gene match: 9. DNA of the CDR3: TGCGCCACCCAACCCACTAGCGGATACAATGAGCAGTTCTTC. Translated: CATQPTSGYNEQFF. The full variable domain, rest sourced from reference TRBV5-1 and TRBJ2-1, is KAGVTQTPRYLIKTRGQQVTLSCSPISGHRSVSWYQQTPGQGLQFLFEYFSETQRNKGNFPGRFSGRQFSNSRSEMNVSTLELGDSALYLCATQPTSGYNEQFFGPGTRLTVL.

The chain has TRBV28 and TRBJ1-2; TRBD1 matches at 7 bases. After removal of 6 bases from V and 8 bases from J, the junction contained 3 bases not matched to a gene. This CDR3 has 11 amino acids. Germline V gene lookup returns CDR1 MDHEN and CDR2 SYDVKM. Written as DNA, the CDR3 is TGTGCCAGCAGAACAGGGGTGGGCTACACCTTC. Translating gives CASRTGVGYTF.

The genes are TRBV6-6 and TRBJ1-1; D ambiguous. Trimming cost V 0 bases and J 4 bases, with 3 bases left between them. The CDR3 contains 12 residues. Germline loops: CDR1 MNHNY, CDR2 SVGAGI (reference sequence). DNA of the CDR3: TGTGCCAGCAGTTACTCGATCACTGAAGCTTTCTTT. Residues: CASSYSITEAFF.

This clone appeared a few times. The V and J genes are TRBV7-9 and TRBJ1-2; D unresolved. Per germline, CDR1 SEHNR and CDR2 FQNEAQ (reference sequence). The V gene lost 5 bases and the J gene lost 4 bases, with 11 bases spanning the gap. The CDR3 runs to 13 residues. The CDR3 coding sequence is TGTGCCAGCAGCCCCGCGGACGGCTATGGCTACACCTTC. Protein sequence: CASSPADGYGYTF. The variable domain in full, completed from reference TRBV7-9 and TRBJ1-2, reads DTGVSQNPRHKITKRGQNVTFRCDPISEHNRLYWYRQTLGQGPEFLTYFQNEAQLEKSRLLSDRFSAERPKGSFSTLEIQRTEQGDSAMYLCASSPADGYGYTFGSGTRLTVV.

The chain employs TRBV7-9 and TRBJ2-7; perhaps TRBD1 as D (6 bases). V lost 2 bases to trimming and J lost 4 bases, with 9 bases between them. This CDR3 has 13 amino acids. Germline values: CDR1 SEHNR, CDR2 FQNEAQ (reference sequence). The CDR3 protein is CASSLWGRYEQYF. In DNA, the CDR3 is TGTGCCAGCAGCTTATGGGGGCGGTACGAGCAGTACTTC.

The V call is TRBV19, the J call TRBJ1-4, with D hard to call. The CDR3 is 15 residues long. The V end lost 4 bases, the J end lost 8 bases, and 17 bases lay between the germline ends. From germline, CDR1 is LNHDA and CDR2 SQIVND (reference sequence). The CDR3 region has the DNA TGTGCCAGTAGTACGTTGGTGGGTTTTCGGGAAAAACTGTTTTTT. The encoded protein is CASSTLVGFREKLFF.

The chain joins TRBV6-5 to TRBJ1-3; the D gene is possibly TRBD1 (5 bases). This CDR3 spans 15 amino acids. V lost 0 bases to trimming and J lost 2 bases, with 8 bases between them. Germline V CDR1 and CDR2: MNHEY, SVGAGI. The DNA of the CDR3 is TGTGCCAGCAGTTACTCTTTGGGACCTGGAAACACCATATATTTT. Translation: CASSYSLGPGNTIYF.

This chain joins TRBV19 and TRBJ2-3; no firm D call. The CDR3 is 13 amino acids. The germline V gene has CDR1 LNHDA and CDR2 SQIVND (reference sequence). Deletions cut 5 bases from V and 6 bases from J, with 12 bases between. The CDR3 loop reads CASSVGLSDTQYF. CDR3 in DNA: TGTGCCAGTAGTGTGGGCCTATCGGATACGCAGTATTTT.

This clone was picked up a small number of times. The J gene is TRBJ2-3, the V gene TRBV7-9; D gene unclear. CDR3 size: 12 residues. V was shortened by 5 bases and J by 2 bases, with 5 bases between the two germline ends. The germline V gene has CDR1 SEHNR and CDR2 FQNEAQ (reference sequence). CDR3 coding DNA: TGTGCCAGCAGCCCCGACACAGATACGCAGTATTTT. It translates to CASSPDTDTQYF.

The DNA of the CDR3 is TGTGCCAGCAGCTCCAGGGGGCGGAGTAATGAAAAACTGTTTTTT. Amino acids: CASSSRGRSNEKLFF. V usage is TRBV5-6 and J usage is TRBJ1-4; 8 bases align to TRBD1. The J segment lost 4 bases and the V segment lost 3 bases, leaving 5 bases of the junction unmatched. CDR1 is SGHDT, CDR2 YYEEEE, per germline. The CDR3 sequence is 15 residues long.